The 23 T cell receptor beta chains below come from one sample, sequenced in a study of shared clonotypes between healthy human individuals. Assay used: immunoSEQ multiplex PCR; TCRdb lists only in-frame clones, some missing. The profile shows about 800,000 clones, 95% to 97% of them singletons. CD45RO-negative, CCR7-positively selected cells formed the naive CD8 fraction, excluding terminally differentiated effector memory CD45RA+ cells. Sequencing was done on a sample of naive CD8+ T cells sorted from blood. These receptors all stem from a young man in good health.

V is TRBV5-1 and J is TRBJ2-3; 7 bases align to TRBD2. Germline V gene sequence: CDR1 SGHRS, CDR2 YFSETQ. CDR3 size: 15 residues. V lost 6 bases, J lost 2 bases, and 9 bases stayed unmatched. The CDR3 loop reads CASTEYGRLTDTQYF. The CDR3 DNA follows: TGCGCCAGCACCGAATACGGGAGGCTCACAGATACGCAGTATTTT.

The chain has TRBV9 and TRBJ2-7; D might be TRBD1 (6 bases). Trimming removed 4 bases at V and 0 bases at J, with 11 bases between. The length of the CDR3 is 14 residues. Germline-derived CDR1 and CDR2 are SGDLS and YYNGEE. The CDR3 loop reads CASSPGDTSYEQYF. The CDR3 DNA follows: TGTGCCAGCAGCCCCGGGGACACCTCCTACGAGCAGTACTTC.

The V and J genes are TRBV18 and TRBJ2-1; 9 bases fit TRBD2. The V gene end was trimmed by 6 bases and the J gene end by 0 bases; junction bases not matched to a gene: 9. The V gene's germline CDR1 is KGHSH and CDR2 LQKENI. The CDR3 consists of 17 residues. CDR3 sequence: CASSPPGGRDSYNEQFF. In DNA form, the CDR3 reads TGTGCCAGCTCGCCCCCCGGCGGGAGGGACTCCTACAATGAGCAGTTCTTC.

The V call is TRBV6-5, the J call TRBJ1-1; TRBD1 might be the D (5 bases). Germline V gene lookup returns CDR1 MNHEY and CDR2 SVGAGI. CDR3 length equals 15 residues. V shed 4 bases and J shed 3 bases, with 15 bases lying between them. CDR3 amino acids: CASSLGQGGHTEAFF. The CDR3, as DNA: TGTGCCAGCAGTTTGGGGCAGGGAGGGCACACTGAAGCTTTCTTT.

CDR3 protein: CASSFGVGGEKLFF. The CDR3, as DNA: TGTGCCAGCAGCTTCGGGGTAGGAGGGGAAAAACTGTTTTTT. The rearrangement links TRBV5-4 to TRBJ1-4; D gene unclear. Deletions cut 2 bases from V and 8 bases from J, with 13 bases between. The CDR3 runs 14 residues. Germline V gene lookup returns CDR1 SGHNT and CDR2 YYREEE (reference sequence).

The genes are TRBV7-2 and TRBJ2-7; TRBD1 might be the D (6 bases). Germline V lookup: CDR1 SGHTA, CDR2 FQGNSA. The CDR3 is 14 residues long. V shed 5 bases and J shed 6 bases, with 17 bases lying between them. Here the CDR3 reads CASSGWDTVSEQYF. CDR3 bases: TGTGCCAGCAGCGGGTGGGACACCGTATCCGAGCAGTACTTC.

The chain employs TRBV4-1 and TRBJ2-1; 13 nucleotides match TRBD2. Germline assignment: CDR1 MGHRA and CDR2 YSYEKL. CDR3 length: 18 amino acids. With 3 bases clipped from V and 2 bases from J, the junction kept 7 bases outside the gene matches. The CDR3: CASSHLGTSGVAYNEQFF. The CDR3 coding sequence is TGCGCCAGCAGCCACCTAGGGACTAGCGGGGTTGCCTACAATGAGCAGTTCTTC.

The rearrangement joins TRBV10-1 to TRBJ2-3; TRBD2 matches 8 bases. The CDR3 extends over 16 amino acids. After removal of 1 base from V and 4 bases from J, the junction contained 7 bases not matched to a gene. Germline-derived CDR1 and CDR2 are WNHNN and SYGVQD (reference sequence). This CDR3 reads CASSEFSGNLPDTQYF. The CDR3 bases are TGCGCCAGCAGTGAGTTTAGCGGGAACCTCCCAGATACGCAGTATTTT.

CDR3 in amino acids: CASSLGQGAQPQHF. The CDR3 DNA sequence: TGTGCCAGCAGTTTAGGGCAGGGGGCTCAGCCCCAGCATTTT. The gene calls are TRBV27 and TRBJ1-5; 8 bases match TRBD1. The CDR3 consists of 14 residues. Germline CDR1 is MNHEY and CDR2 is SMNVEV (reference sequence). With 2 bases clipped from V and 6 bases from J, the junction kept 3 bases outside the gene matches.

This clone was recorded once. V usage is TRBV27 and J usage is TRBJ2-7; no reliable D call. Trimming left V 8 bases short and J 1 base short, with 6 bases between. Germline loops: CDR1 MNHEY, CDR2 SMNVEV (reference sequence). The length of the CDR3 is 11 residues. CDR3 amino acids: CASGRSYEQYF. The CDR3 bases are TGTGCCAGCGGAAGATCCTACGAGCAGTACTTC.

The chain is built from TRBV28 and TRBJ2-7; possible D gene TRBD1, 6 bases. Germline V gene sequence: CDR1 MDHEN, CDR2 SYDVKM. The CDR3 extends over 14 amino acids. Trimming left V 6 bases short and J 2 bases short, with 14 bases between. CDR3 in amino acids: CASSRDILTYEQYF. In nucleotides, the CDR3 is TGTGCCAGCAGCCGGGACATACTAACCTACGAGCAGTACTTC.

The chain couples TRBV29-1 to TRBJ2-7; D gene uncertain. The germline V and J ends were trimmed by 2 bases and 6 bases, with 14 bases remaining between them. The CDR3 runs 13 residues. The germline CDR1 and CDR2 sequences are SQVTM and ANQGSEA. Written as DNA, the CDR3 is TGCAGCGTTGAACCGGGTCTTTCGGGCGAGCAGTACTTC. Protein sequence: CSVEPGLSGEQYF.

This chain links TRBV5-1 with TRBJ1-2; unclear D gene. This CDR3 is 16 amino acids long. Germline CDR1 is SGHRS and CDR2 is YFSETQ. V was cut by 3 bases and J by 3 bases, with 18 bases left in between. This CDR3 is CASSSEQSGIDYGYTF. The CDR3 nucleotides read TGCGCCAGCAGCTCGGAACAATCAGGAATTGACTATGGCTACACCTTC.

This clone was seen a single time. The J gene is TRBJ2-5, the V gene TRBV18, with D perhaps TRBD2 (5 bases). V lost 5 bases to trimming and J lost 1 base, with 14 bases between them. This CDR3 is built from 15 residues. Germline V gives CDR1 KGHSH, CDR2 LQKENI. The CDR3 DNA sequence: TGTGCCAGCTCAAGTATGGCCCGGGGCCAAGAGACCCAGTACTTC. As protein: CASSSMARGQETQYF.

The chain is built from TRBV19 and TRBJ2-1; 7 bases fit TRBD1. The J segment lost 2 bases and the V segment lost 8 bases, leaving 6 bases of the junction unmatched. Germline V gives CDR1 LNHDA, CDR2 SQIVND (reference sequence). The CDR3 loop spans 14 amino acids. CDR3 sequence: CASSHGTAYNEQFF. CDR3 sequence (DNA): TGTGCCAGTTCTCACGGGACAGCCTACAATGAGCAGTTCTTC.

This CDR3 reads CASSRDRAGSYEQYF. The CDR3 coding sequence is TGTGCCAGCAGCCGGGACAGGGCGGGCTCCTACGAGCAGTACTTC. This sequence joins TRBV27 and TRBJ2-7; 9 bases are shared with TRBD1. The CDR3 extends over 15 amino acids. The trim removed 6 bases at V and 0 bases at J, leaving 6 bases unmatched. Germline V CDR1 and CDR2: MNHEY, SMNVEV (reference sequence).

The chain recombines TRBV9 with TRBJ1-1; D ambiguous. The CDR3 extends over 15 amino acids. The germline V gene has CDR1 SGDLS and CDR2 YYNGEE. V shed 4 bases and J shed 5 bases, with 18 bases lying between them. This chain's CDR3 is CASSPYDSYGTEAFF. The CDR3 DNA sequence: TGTGCCAGCAGCCCATACGACTCGTATGGAACTGAAGCTTTCTTT. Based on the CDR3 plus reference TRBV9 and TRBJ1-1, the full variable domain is DSGVTQTPKHLITATGQRVTLRCSPRSGDLSVYWYQQSLDQGLQFLIQYYNGEERAKGNILERFSAQQFPDLHSELNLSSLELGDSALYFCASSPYDSYGTEAFFGQGTRLTVV.

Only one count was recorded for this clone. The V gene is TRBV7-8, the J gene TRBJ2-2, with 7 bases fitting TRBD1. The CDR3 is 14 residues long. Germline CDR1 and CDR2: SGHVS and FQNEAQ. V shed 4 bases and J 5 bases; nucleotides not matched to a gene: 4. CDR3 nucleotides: TGTGCCAGCAGCTCAAGGGACAGTACCGGGGAGCTGTTTTTT. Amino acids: CASSSRDSTGELFF.

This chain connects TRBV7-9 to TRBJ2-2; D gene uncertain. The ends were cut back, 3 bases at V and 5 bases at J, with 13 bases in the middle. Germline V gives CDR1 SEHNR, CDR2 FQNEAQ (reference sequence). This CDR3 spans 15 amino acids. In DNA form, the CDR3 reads TGTGCCAGCAGCTTTTCCTCTGCGGAAACCGGGGAGCTGTTTTTT. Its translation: CASSFSSAETGELFF.

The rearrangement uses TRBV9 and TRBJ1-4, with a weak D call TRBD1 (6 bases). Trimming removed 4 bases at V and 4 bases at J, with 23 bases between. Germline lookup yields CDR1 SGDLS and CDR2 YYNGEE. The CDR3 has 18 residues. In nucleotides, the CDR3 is TGTGCCAGCAGCCGACGACCAGGACAAAGGGGGGTTAATGAAAAACTGTTTTTT. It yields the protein CASSRRPGQRGVNEKLFF. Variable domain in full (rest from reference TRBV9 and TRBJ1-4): DSGVTQTPKHLITATGQRVTLRCSPRSGDLSVYWYQQSLDQGLQFLIQYYNGEERAKGNILERFSAQQFPDLHSELNLSSLELGDSALYFCASSRRPGQRGVNEKLFFGSGTQLSVL.

Here the CDR3 reads CASSPRTGPETQYF. In DNA, the CDR3 is TGTGCCAGTAGCCCCCGGACAGGACCAGAGACCCAGTACTTC. This chain connects TRBV19 to TRBJ2-5; 7 bases map to TRBD1. The CDR3 consists of 14 residues. The trim removed 6 bases at V and 4 bases at J, leaving 8 bases unmatched. Germline CDR1 and CDR2: LNHDA and SQIVND (reference sequence).

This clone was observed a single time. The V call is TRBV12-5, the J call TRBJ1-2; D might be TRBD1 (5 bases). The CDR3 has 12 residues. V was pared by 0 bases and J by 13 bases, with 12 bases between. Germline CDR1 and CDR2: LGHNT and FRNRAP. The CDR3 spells CASGLVTRVPTF. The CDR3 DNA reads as TGTGCTAGTGGTTTGGTGACCAGGGTCCCCACCTTC.

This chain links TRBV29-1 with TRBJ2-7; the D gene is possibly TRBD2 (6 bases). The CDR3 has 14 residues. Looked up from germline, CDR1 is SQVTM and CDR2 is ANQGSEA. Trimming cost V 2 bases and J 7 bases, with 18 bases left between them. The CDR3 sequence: CSVELGLVLWEQYF. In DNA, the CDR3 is TGCAGCGTTGAACTGGGACTCGTTCTGTGGGAGCAGTACTTC.